The present T cell receptor (beta chain) was sequenced within a study of response to subunit inactivated influenza vaccine. General observations from the study: Authors proposed each seasonal influenza vaccination draws in few new T cells.

This clonotype was seen ten or more times. Its antigen is currently unknown. TCRdb re-called the RT-PCR reads with MiXCR, one entry per CDR3 protein. The top ten hold approximately 10% of the sample, which has a few hundred thousand distinct CDR3 sequences, approximately 23% seen once. Material: PBMCs from blood, obtained less than 22 months after vaccination. This TCR came from a man aged 50 to 69 who received an inactivated influenza vaccine.

CDR3 loop: CASSLADLGTEAFF. The CDR3 DNA is TGTGCCAGCAGCTTGGCCGACCTGGGGACTGAAGCTTTCTTT. The chain uses TRBV5-5 and TRBJ1-1; D ambiguous. Germline V gene data show CDR1 as SGHKS and CDR2 as YYEKEE (reference sequence). The CDR3 spans 14 residues. V lost 0 bases to trimming and J lost 5 bases, with 11 bases between them.